These 28 T cell receptor beta chains were all obtained from the same sample, sequenced in a study of blood T cell repertoires in COVID-19. TCRdb's copy holds only in-frame clones and misses some; the assay was immunoSEQ multiplex PCR. The sample holds under 200,000 clones, more than 70% seen once. Sequenced material: peripheral blood. These receptors were collected from a man aged 45-65 years with active or convalescent COVID-19.

CDR3 residues: CASSEFGTAVQTQYF. The DNA for the CDR3 is TGTGCCAGCAGTGAATTCGGTACCGCGGTCCAGACCCAGTACTTC. The rearrangement uses TRBV2 and TRBJ2-5; D ambiguous. Deletions cut 2 bases from V and 6 bases from J, with 16 bases between. The CDR3 has 15 residues. Germline CDR1 and CDR2: SNHLY and FYNNEI.

The V and J genes are TRBV6-6 and TRBJ2-7; a possible D gene is TRBD2 (6 bases). Per germline, CDR1 MNHNY and CDR2 SVGAGI (reference sequence). The CDR3 has 14 amino acids. V lost 6 bases and J 3 bases, leaving 15 bases between the germline ends. The CDR3 DNA reads TGTGCCAGCAGCTCCGCGGGAATCAACTACGAGCAGTACTTC. As protein: CASSSAGINYEQYF.

This clone was picked up a small number of times. V and J are TRBV9 and TRBJ1-6; no firm D call. With 6 bases removed from V and 8 bases from J, the gap between germline ends came to 12 bases. The CDR3 runs to 13 residues. Germline loops: CDR1 SGDLS, CDR2 YYNGEE. The CDR3 nucleotides read TGTGCCAGCACTCGAGAAACAGATTCACCCCTCCACTTT. Translated, it gives CASTRETDSPLHF.

This clone was detected only a few times. The chain combines TRBV21-1 with TRBJ1-5; the DNA was not compared with TRBD1, the D call given in the table. TRBV21-1 constitutes a pseudogene. This CDR3 comprises 13 residues. CDR3 coding DNA: TGTGCCAGCAGCAACGAAGGGGTCAGGCCCCAGCATTTT. Its translation: CASSNEGVRPQHF.

The gene calls are TRBV29-1 and TRBJ1-1; 8 bases align to TRBD1. CDR1 SQVTM and CDR2 ANQGSEA come from the germline V gene. The length of the CDR3 is 13 residues. V shed 4 bases and J 4 bases; nucleotides not matched to a gene: 5. The CDR3 DNA reads TGCAGCGTTGCGACAGGGGTTAGCACTGAAGCTTTCTTT. Residues: CSVATGVSTEAFF.

The gene calls are TRBV5-1 and TRBJ1-5, with D possibly matching TRBD1 (6 bases). Trimming shortened V by 0 bases and J by 4 bases, and 8 bases separated the two germline ends. The CDR3 length is 14 residues. Germline CDR1 is SGHRS and CDR2 is YFSETQ. The CDR3 DNA reads as TGCGCCAGCAGCTTGGTAGGGGGAAATCAGCCCCAGCATTTT. It yields the protein CASSLVGGNQPQHF. Variable domain in full (rest from reference TRBV5-1 and TRBJ1-5): KAGVTQTPRYLIKTRGQQVTLSCSPISGHRSVSWYQQTPGQGLQFLFEYFSETQRNKGNFPGRFSGRQFSNSRSEMNVSTLELGDSALYLCASSLVGGNQPQHFGDGTRLSIL.

This clone has just a few counts. Other DNA sequences from this sample encode an identical CDR3 as well. The genes are TRBV12-3 or TRBV12-4 and TRBJ1-2, with 7 bases matching TRBD1. The trim removed 6 bases at V and 2 bases at J, leaving 3 bases unmatched. The CDR3 sequence is 13 residues long. CDR3 sequence: CASSLDRNYGYTF. DNA of the CDR3: TGTGCCAGCAGCCTGGACAGGAACTATGGCTACACCTTC.

The chain is built from TRBV18 and TRBJ2-7; D is undetermined. Trimming removed 3 bases at V and 0 bases at J, with 9 bases between. Germline CDR1 reads KGHSH; CDR2 reads LQKENI. The CDR3 extends over 14 amino acids. CDR3: CASSPVRYSYEQYF. CDR3 sequence (DNA): TGTGCCAGCTCACCGGTGCGGTACTCCTACGAGCAGTACTTC.

The V call is TRBV27, the J call TRBJ1-2; 7 nucleotides line up with TRBD1. Germline CDR1 MNHEY, CDR2 SMNVEV (reference sequence). The CDR3 covers 13 residues. J lost 5 bases, V lost 4 bases, and 4 bases had no gene match. The CDR3: CASSWDSRYGYTF. The DNA for the CDR3 is TGTGCCAGCAGTTGGGACAGTCGATATGGCTACACCTTC.

The chain has TRBV3-1 (or the pseudogene TRBV3-2) and TRBJ1-4, with TRBD1 matching 9 bases. This CDR3 is built from 15 residues. The germline gives CDR1 LGHDT, CDR2 YNNKEL (reference sequence). The V and J ends lost 0 bases and 8 bases, in that order; junction bases with no gene match: 4. In DNA, the CDR3 is TGTGCCAGCAGCCAAGAGGGGACAGGGCGGGAAAAACTGTTTTTT. Its protein is CASSQEGTGREKLFF.

The rearrangement uses TRBV14 and TRBJ2-1, with no clear D. CDR3 size: 19 residues. From germline, CDR1 is SGHDN and CDR2 FVKESK. Trimming removed 1 base from V and 5 bases from J, with 24 bases in between. CDR3 protein: CASSQVFLRRSWKDNEQFF. The CDR3 DNA reads as TGTGCCAGCAGCCAAGTATTTTTAAGGAGATCGTGGAAGGACAATGAGCAGTTCTTC. The full variable domain, rest sourced from reference TRBV14 and TRBJ2-1, is EAGVTQFPSHSVIEKGQTVTLRCDPISGHDNLYWYRRVMGKEIKFLLHFVKESKQDESGMPNNRFLAERTGGTYSTLKVQPAELEDSGVYFCASSQVFLRRSWKDNEQFFGPGTRLTVL.

The V and J genes are TRBV30 and TRBJ2-3, with 7 bases identical to TRBD1. The CDR3 sequence is 13 residues long. Unmatched junction bases numbered 3, after V lost 5 bases and J lost 1 base. Germline V lookup: CDR1 GTSNPN, CDR2 SVGIG (reference sequence). The CDR3 is CAWGQVGTDTQYF. CDR3 nucleotides: TGTGCCTGGGGACAGGTTGGCACAGATACGCAGTATTTT. The complete variable domain, with remaining parts taken from reference TRBV30 and TRBJ2-3, reads SQTIHQWPATLVQPVGSPLSLECTVEGTSNPNLYWYRQAAGRGLQLLFYSVGIGQISSEVPQNLSASRPQDRQFILSSKKLLLSDSGFYLCAWGQVGTDTQYFGPGTRLTVL.

CDR3 in amino acids: CASRRTGNNQPQHF. CDR3 nucleotides: TGTGCCAGTAGGAGGACAGGGAACAATCAGCCCCAGCATTTT. This sequence joins TRBV19 and TRBJ1-5; 8 bases are a match to TRBD1. CDR1 and CDR2 from the germline V gene are LNHDA and SQIVND (reference sequence). With 6 bases clipped from V and 3 bases from J, the junction kept 4 bases outside the gene matches. CDR3 size: 14 residues.

This clone was counted only a few times. The V gene is TRBV7-9, the J gene TRBJ2-2, with D unresolved. This CDR3 is built from 13 residues. V was cut by 3 bases and J by 1 base, with 3 bases left in between. Germline V gene data show CDR1 as SEHNR and CDR2 as FQNEAQ (reference sequence). The CDR3: CASSFKNTGELFF. The CDR3 nucleotides are TGTGCCAGCAGCTTTAAGAACACCGGGGAGCTGTTTTTT.

J is TRBJ1-6 and V is TRBV4-3; D remains ambiguous. This CDR3 region has 14 residues. Germline CDR1 and CDR2: LGHNA and YSLEER. Deletions cut 2 bases from V and 7 bases from J, with 9 bases between. CDR3 DNA sequence: TGCGCCAGCAGCCAACGGACTCAAAATTCACCCCTCCACTTT. This translates into CASSQRTQNSPLHF.

This chain connects TRBV9 to TRBJ1-6, with D uncertain. This CDR3 comprises 14 residues. Germline V gene lookup returns CDR1 SGDLS and CDR2 YYNGEE. V was shortened by 0 bases and J by 4 bases, with 5 bases between the two germline ends. The CDR3 DNA sequence: TGTGCCAGCAGCGTAGCTCCGTATAATTCACCCCTCCACTTT. It specifies CASSVAPYNSPLHF. The variable domain in full, with the rest retrieved from reference TRBV9 and TRBJ1-6, is DSGVTQTPKHLITATGQRVTLRCSPRSGDLSVYWYQQSLDQGLQFLIQYYNGEERAKGNILERFSAQQFPDLHSELNLSSLELGDSALYFCASSVAPYNSPLHFGNGTRLTVT.

The gene calls are TRBV24-1 and TRBJ2-7; the D gene is possibly TRBD2 (5 bases). The length of the CDR3 is 13 residues. Germline V lookup: CDR1 KGHDR, CDR2 SFDVKD. V was pared by 0 bases and J by 5 bases, with 7 bases between. The chain's CDR3 is CATSDLSGHEQYF. The CDR3 nucleotides are TGTGCCACCAGTGATTTGAGCGGCCACGAGCAGTACTTC.

The genes are TRBV7-2 and TRBJ2-7, with TRBD1 identical over 7 bases. The germline V gene has CDR1 SGHTA and CDR2 FQGNSA. With V trimmed by 4 bases and J by 3 bases, 6 bases remained unmatched. The CDR3 is 14 residues long. The CDR3 bases are TGTGCCAGCAGCTACTTACGGGACAGCTACGAGCAGTACTTC. It yields the protein CASSYLRDSYEQYF.

This clone has a handful of counts. V usage is TRBV7-2 and J usage is TRBJ2-7; the match to TRBD1 covers 7 bases. This CDR3 has 16 residues. V lost 5 bases, J lost 5 bases, and 15 bases stayed unmatched. The germline V gene has CDR1 SGHTA and CDR2 FQGNSA. CDR3 protein: CASSDEGRQGTHEQYF. CDR3 nucleotide sequence: TGTGCCAGCAGCGACGAAGGTCGACAGGGTACCCACGAGCAGTACTTC.

The genes are TRBV18 and TRBJ2-1; D unclear. Germline assignment: CDR1 KGHSH and CDR2 LQKENI. Deletions cut 3 bases from V and 0 bases from J, with 9 bases between. CDR3 size: 15 residues. Written as DNA, the CDR3 is TGTGCCAGCTCACCCTACAGATCCTCCTACAATGAGCAGTTCTTC. Protein product: CASSPYRSSYNEQFF.

This rearrangement joins TRBV5-1 to TRBJ2-1, with D possibly matching TRBD1 (6 bases). V lost 4 bases, J lost 3 bases, and 11 bases lay in between. CDR3 size: 14 residues. Germline V CDR1 and CDR2: SGHRS, YFSETQ. Here the CDR3 DNA reads TGCGCCAGCAGCGCCGGGACAAACTACAATGAGCAGTTCTTC. This encodes CASSAGTNYNEQFF.

This clone was found once. The sample carries other DNA sequences with the same CDR3. This chain uses TRBV5-1 with TRBJ2-7; 7 bases line up with TRBD1. Trimming at V came to 5 bases and at J to 1 base, leaving 3 bases not matched to a gene. The CDR3 extends over 13 amino acids. Germline values: CDR1 SGHRS, CDR2 YFSETQ. The CDR3: CASSWGQSYEQYF. In nucleotides, the CDR3 is TGCGCCAGCAGTTGGGGACAGTCCTACGAGCAGTACTTC. Variable domain in full (rest from reference TRBV5-1 and TRBJ2-7): KAGVTQTPRYLIKTRGQQVTLSCSPISGHRSVSWYQQTPGQGLQFLFEYFSETQRNKGNFPGRFSGRQFSNSRSEMNVSTLELGDSALYLCASSWGQSYEQYFGPGTRLTVT.

This chain links TRBV7-6 with TRBJ2-3, with D unclear. Deletions cut 1 base from V and 2 bases from J, with 13 bases between. CDR1 is SGHVS and CDR2 is FNYEAQ in the germline V gene. The CDR3 has 16 residues. The CDR3 reads CASSLGGGGSTDTQYF. The DNA of the CDR3 is TGTGCCAGCAGCTTAGGTGGTGGCGGATCCACAGATACGCAGTATTTT.

The chain couples TRBV7-9 to TRBJ2-2; D is unclear. This CDR3 is built from 13 residues. The V end was cut by 5 bases, the J end by 4 bases, with 8 bases between. The germline V gene has CDR1 SEHNR and CDR2 FQNEAQ (reference sequence). CDR3 sequence (DNA): TGTGCCAGCAGCCTACCCCGCACCGGGGAGCTGTTTTTT. Translation: CASSLPRTGELFF.

The V call is TRBV3-1 (or the pseudogene TRBV3-2), the J call TRBJ2-5; D is ambiguous. The CDR3 contains 11 residues. Germline V lookup: CDR1 LGHDT, CDR2 YNNKEL (reference sequence). V gave up 3 bases and J gave up 4 bases, with 3 bases separating them. The CDR3 region has the DNA TGTGCCAGCAGCCATCGAGAGACCCAGTACTTC. This gives the protein CASSHRETQYF.

This chain connects TRBV6-5 to TRBJ1-1; 11 nucleotides align to TRBD1. The trim removed 0 bases at V and 8 bases at J, leaving 5 bases unmatched. This CDR3 spans 15 amino acids. Looked up from germline, CDR1 is MNHEY and CDR2 is SVGAGI. CDR3 residues: CASSYSGQGVNEAFF. Here the CDR3 DNA reads TGTGCCAGCAGTTACTCGGGACAGGGGGTTAACGAAGCTTTCTTT.

The V and J genes are TRBV15 and TRBJ1-2, with TRBD1 identical over 9 bases. Germline CDR1 is LNHNV and CDR2 is YYDKDF (reference sequence). The junction had 2 bases not matched to a gene; V was cut back by 1 base and J by 5 bases. The CDR3 has 14 residues. The CDR3 reads CATSRGGTGYGYTF. CDR3 sequence (DNA): TGTGCCACCAGCAGAGGGGGGACAGGGTATGGCTACACCTTC.

This clone was picked up one time. The chain uses TRBV7-2 and TRBJ1-2; D is perhaps TRBD1 (6 bases). V was cut by 1 base and J by 4 bases, with 7 bases left in between. This CDR3 is 13 amino acids long. Germline V gives CDR1 SGHTA, CDR2 FQGNSA. The CDR3 DNA follows: TGTGCCAGCAGCTTAGACAGGGTCTATGGCTACACCTTC. It codes for CASSLDRVYGYTF.